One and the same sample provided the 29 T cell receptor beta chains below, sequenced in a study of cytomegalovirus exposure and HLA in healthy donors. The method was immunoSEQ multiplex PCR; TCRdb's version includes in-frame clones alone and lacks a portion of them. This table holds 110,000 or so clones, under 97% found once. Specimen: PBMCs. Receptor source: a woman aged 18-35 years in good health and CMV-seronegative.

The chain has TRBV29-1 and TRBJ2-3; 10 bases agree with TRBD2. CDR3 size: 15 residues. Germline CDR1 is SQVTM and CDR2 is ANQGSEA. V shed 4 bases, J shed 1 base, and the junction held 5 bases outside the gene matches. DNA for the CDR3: TGCAGCGTTGTGGTAGCGGGGGGAGGCACAGATACGCAGTATTTT. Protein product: CSVVVAGGGTDTQYF.

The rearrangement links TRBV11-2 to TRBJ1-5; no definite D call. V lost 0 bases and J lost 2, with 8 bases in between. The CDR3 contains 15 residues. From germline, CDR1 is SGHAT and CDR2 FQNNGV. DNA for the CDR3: TGTGCCAGCAGCTTAGATGGAGTAGGCAATCAGCCCCAGCATTTT. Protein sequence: CASSLDGVGNQPQHF.

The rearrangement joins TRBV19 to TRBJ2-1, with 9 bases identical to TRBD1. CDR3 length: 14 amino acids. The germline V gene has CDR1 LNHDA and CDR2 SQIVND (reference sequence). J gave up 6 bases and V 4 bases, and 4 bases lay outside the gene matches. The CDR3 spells CASSTGQGRNEQFF. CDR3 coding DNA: TGTGCCAGTAGTACGGGACAGGGTCGCAATGAGCAGTTCTTC.

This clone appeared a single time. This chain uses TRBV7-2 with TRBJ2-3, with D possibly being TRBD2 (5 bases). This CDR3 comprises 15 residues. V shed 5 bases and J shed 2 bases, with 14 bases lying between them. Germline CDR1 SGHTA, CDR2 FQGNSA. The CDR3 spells CASSPRVRATDTQYF. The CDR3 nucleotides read TGTGCCAGCAGCCCTCGGGTGAGGGCCACAGATACGCAGTATTTT.

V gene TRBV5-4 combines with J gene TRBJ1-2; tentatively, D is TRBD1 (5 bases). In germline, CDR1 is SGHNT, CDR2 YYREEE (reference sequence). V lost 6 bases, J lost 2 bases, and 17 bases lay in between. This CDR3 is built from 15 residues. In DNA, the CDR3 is TGTGCCAGCATTAACCCCACAGGAGAAAACTATGGCTACACCTTC. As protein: CASINPTGENYGYTF.

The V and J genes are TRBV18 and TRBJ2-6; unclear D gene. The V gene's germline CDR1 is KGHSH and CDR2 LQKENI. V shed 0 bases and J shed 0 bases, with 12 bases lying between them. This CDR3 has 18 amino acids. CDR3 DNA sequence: TGTGCCAGCTCACCACCGTTATCAGGTGCCTCTGGGGCCAACGTCCTGACTTTC. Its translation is CASSPPLSGASGANVLTF.

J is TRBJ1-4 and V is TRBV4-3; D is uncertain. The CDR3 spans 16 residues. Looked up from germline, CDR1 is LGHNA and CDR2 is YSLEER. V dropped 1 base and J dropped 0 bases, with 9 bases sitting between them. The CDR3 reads CASSQARGATNEKLFF. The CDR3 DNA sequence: TGCGCCAGCAGCCAAGCTCGGGGAGCAACTAATGAAAAACTGTTTTTT.

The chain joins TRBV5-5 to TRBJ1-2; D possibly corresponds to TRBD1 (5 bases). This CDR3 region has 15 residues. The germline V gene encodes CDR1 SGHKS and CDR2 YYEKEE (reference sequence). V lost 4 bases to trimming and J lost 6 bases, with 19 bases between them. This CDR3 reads CASSTSRQGADGYTF. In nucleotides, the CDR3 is TGTGCCAGCAGCACGTCCCGGCAGGGCGCGGATGGCTACACCTTC.

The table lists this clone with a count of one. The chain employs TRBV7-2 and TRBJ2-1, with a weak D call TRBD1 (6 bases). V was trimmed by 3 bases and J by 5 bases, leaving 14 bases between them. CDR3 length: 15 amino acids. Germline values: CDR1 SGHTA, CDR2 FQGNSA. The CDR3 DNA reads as TGTGCCAGCAGCTTGGTCAGGGGCCGCGACAATGAGCAGTTCTTC. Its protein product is CASSLVRGRDNEQFF.

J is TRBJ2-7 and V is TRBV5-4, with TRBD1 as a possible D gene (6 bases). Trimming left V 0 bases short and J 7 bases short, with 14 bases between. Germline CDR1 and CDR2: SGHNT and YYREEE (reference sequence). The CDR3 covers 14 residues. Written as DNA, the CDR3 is TGTGCCAGCAGCTTGGGGGTGGGGGCGCGGGAGCAGTACTTC. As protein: CASSLGVGAREQYF.

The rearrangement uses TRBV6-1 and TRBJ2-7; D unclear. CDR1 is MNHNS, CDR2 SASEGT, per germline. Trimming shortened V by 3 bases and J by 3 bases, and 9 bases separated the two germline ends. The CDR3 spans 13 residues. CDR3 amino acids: CASSDFFLYEQYF. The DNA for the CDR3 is TGTGCCAGCAGTGACTTCTTTCTCTACGAGCAGTACTTC.

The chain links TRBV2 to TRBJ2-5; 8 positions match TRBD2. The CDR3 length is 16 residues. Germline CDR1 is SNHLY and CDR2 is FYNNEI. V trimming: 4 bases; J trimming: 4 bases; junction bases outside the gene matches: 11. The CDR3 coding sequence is TGTGCCAGCAGTGGAAGCCCAACGGCGGGGGGAGAGACCCAGTACTTC. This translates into CASSGSPTAGGETQYF.

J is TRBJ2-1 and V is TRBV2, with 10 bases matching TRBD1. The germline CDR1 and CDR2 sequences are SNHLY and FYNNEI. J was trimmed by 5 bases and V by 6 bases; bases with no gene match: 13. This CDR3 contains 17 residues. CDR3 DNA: TGTGCCAGCAGGTTTGCAAGGGGACAGGGGTATCACAATGAGCAGTTCTTC. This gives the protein CASRFARGQGYHNEQFF.

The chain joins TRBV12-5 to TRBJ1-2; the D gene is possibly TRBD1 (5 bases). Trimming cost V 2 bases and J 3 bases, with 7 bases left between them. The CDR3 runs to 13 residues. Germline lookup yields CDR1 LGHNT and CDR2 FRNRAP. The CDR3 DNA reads TGTGCTAGTGGTTTGTGGGGGGACTATGGCTACACCTTC. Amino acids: CASGLWGDYGYTF.

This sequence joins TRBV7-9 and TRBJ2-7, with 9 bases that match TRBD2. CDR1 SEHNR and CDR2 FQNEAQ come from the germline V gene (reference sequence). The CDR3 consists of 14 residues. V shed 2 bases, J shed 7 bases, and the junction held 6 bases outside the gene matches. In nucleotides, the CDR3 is TGTGCCAGCAGCTTAAACAGCGGGGGGCTTGAGCAGTACTTC. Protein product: CASSLNSGGLEQYF.

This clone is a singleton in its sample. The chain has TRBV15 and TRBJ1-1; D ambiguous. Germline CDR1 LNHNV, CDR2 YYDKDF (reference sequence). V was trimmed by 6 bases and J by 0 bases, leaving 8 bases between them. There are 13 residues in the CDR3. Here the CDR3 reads CATSKEMNTEAFF. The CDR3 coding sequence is TGTGCCACCAGTAAAGAGATGAACACTGAAGCTTTCTTT.

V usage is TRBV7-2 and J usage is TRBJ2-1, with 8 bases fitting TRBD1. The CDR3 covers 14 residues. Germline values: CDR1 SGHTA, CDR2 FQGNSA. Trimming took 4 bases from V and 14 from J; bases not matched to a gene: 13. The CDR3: CASSSLDLQGGKFF. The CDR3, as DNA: TGTGCCAGCAGCTCGCTCGATTTACAGGGGGGTAAGTTCTTC. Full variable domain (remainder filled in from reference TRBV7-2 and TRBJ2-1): GAGVSQSPSNKVTEKGKDVELRCDPISGHTALYWYRQSLGQGLEFLIYFQGNSAPDKSGLPSDRFSAERTGGSVSTLTIQRTQQEDSAVYLCASSSLDLQGGKFFGPGTRLTVL.

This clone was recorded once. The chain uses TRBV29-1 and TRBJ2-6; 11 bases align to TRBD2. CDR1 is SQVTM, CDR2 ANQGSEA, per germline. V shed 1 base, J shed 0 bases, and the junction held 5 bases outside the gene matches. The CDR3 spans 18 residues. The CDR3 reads CSVEVWLAGGSGANVLTF. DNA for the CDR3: TGCAGCGTTGAAGTGTGGCTAGCGGGGGGCTCTGGGGCCAACGTCCTGACTTTC.

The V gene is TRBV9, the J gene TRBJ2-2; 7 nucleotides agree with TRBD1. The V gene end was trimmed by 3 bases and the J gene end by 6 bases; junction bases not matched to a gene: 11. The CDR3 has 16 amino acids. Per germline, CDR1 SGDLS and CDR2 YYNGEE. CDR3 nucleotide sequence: TGTGCCAGCAGCGGTACGAAGACAGGGCGGTCCGGGGAGCTGTTTTTT. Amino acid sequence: CASSGTKTGRSGELFF.

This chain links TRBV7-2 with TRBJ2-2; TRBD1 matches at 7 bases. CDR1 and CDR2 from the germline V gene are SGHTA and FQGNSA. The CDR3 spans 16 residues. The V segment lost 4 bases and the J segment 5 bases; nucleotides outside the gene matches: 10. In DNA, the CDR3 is TGTGCCAGCAGCTCCCTGGGGACAGCATCTACCGGGGAGCTGTTTTTT. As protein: CASSSLGTASTGELFF.

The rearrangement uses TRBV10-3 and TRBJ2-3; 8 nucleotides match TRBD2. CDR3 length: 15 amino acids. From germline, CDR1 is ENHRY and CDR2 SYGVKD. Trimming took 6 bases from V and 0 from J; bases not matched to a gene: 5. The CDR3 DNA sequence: TGTGCCATCAGGGAGGGACTAGAAAGCACAGATACGCAGTATTTT. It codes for CAIREGLESTDTQYF.

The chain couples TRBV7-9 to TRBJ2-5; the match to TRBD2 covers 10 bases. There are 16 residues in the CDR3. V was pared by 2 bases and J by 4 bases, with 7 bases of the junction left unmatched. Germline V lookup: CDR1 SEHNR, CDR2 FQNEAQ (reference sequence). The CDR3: CASSLTSGGALETQYF. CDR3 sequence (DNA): TGTGCCAGCAGCTTAACAAGCGGGGGGGCCTTAGAGACCCAGTACTTC.

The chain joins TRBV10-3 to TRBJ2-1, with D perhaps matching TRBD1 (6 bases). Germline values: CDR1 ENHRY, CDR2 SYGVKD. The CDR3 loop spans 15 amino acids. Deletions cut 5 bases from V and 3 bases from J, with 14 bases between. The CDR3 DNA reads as TGTGCCATCAGTCGCTCGCAGGGGAACTACAATGAGCAGTTCTTC. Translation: CAISRSQGNYNEQFF.

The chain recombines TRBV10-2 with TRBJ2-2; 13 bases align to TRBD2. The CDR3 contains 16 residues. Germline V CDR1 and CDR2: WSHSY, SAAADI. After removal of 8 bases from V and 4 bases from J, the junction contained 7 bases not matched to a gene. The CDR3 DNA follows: TGCGCCAGCTTCGGACTAGCGGGGGTGGGCACCGGGGAGCTGTTTTTT. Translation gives CASFGLAGVGTGELFF.

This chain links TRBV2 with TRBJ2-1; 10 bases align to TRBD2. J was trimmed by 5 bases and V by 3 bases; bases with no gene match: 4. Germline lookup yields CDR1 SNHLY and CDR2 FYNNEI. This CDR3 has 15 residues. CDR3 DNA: TGTGCCAGCAGTGACTCAACTAGCGGGGACAATGAGCAGTTCTTC. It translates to CASSDSTSGDNEQFF.

CDR3 DNA sequence: TGTGCCAGCAGCCAAGATTCCACTAGCGGCTACAATGAGCAGTTCTTC. The encoded protein is CASSQDSTSGYNEQFF. The chain has TRBV4-2 and TRBJ2-1, with 8 bases fitting TRBD2. The CDR3 has 16 residues. The germline V gene encodes CDR1 LGHNA and CDR2 YNFKEQ. With 0 bases clipped from V and 3 bases from J, the junction kept 4 bases outside the gene matches.

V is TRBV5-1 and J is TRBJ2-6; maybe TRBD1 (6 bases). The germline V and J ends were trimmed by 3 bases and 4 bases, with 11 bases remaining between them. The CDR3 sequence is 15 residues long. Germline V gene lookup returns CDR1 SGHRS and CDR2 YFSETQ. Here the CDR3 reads CASSSRGNGANVLTF. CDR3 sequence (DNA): TGCGCCAGCAGCTCCAGGGGTAACGGGGCCAACGTCCTGACTTTC.

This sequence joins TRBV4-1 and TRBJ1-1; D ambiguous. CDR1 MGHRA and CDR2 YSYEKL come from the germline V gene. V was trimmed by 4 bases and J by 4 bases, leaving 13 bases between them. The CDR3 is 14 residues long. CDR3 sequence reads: CASSRGFVSTEAFF. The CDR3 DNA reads TGCGCCAGCAGCCGCGGTTTCGTCAGCACTGAAGCTTTCTTT.

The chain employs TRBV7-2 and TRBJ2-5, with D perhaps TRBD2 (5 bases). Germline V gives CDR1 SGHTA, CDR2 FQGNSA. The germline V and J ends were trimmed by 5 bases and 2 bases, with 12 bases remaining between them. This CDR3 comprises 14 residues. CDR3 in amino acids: CASSHGLRQETQYF. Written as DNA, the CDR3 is TGTGCCAGCAGCCATGGACTCCGACAAGAGACCCAGTACTTC.